This entry describes one TCR beta chain. As yet, its antigen is unknown. Germline is not matched at one junction end, which may reflect a read error. The sample is drawn from a study of blood T cells in healthy people across ages. The CDR3 extends over 14 amino acids. From germline, CDR1 is SGHVS and CDR2 FQNEAQ. Next came a second PCR, run for about 6 to 12 cycles, which used a sample-barcoded 5' primer along with a J-beta primer mix. TCRdb re-derived calls from the 5' RACE reads in MiXCR, one entry per CDR3 protein. The sample yields 780,000 or so distinct CDR3 sequences, approximately 55% seen once. Study outcomes and limitations: It was the long-lived donors that had more naive CD4+ cells and higher diversity than aged donors. Diversity of TCR beta per million T cells declined in a roughly linear way with age.

The TCR was taken from a man older than 75 in good health. The chain employs TRBV7-8 and TRBJ2-5; D perhaps matches TRBD1 (6 bases). Sequencing was done on a sample of blood. CDR3 bases: TGTGCCAACAGCCAACGGGACAACCAAGAGACCCAGTACTTC. Translated: CANSQRDNQETQYF.